This T cell receptor (beta chain) originates from a study of shared clonotypes between healthy human individuals. Study-level results: The genetic and exposure-history diversity represented was limited by few donors.

Each of the donors was a healthy adult who was HIV-negative and had not had a recent acute infection or vaccination. On this clone itself: The target antigen is unknown.

The genomic DNA of each subset was split evenly across several immunoSEQ plates. The protocol was immunoSEQ multiplex PCR, while the TCRdb copy is restricted to in-frame clones and leaves out a portion. The table records about 960,000 clones, 70% to 85% of them present only once. Trimming left V 6 bases short and J 0 bases short, with 17 bases between. The germline V gene has CDR1 GTSNPN and CDR2 SVGIG (reference sequence). The CDR3 is 15 amino acids. The receptor comes from a man in his late teens or twenties in good health. The V and J genes are TRBV30 and TRBJ1-2; D gene uncertain. Sequencing was performed on memory CD4+ T cells sorted from blood. Subset denoted: CD45RA-negative fraction. This chain's CDR3 is CACPMEQPANYGYTF. The CDR3 nucleotides are TGTGCCTGCCCTATGGAACAGCCAGCTAACTATGGCTACACCTTC.